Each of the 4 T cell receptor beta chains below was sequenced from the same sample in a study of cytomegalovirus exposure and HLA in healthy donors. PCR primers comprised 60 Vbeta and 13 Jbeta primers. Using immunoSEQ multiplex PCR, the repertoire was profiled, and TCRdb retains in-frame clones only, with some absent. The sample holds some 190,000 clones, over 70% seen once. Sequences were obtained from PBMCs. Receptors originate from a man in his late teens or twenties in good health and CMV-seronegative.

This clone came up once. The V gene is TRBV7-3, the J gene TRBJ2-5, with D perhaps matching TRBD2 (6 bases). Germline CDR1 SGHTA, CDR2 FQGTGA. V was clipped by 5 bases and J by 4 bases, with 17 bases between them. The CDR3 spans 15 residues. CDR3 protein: CASSVSRISGETQYF. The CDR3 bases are TGTGCCAGCAGCGTTTCTAGAATTAGCGGAGAGACCCAGTACTTC.

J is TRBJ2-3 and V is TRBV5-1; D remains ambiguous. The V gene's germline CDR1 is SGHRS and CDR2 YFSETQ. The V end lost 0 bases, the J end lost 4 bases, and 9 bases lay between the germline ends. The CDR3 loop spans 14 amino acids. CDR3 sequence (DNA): TGCGCCAGCAGCTTGGATGGGCCCCCAGATACGCAGTATTTT. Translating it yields CASSLDGPPDTQYF.

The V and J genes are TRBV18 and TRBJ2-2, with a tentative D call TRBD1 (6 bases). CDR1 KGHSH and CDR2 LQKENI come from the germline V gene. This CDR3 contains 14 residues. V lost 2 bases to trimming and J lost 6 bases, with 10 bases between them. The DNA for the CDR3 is TGTGCCAGCTCACCAAAGCAGGGGTCCGGGGAGCTGTTTTTT. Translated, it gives CASSPKQGSGELFF.

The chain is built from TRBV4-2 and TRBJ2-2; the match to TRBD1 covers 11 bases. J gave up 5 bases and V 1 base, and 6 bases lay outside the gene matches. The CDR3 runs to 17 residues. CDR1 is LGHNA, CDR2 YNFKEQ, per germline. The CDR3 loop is CASSQAPGQGVTGELFF. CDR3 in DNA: TGTGCCAGCAGCCAAGCCCCGGGACAGGGGGTTACCGGGGAGCTGTTTTTT.